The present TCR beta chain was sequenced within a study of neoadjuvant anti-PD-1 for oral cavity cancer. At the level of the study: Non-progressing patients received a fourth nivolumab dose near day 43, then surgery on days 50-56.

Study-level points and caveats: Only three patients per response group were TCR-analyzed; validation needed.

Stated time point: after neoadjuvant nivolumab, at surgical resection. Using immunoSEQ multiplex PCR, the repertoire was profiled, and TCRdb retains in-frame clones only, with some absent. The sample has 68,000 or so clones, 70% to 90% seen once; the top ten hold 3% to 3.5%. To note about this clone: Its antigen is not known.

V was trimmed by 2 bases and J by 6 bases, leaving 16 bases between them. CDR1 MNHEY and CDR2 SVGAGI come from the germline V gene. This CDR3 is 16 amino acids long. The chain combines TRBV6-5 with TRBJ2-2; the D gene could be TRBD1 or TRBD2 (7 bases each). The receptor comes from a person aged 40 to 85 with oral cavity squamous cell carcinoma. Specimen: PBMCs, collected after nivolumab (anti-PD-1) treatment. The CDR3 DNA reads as TGTGCCAGCAGTTACCCCGCAGGGGGGGTTTCCGGGGAGCTGTTTTTT. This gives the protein CASSYPAGGVSGELFF.